Detailed here is one TCR beta chain. Its antigen is not known. The sample belongs to a study of tumor-infiltrating lymphocytes in primary liver carcinoma. Whole-study findings and limits: Less overlap was seen in tumor-adjacent and tumor-blood pairs than in tumor region pairs.

The length of the CDR3 is 15 residues. The germline V and J ends were trimmed by 6 bases and 6 bases, with 19 bases remaining between them. With a constant-region primer, TCR beta cDNA was made from 400 to 550 ng of total RNA. The TCR beta library was amplified through three nested multiplex PCR rounds in a modified ARM-PCR procedure. Running 10 cycles apiece, the first two PCR rounds relied on TRBV1-TRBV30 forward primers together with a C-beta reverse primer. Each CDR3 protein is one row after TCRdb ran MiXCR on the multiplex PCR reads. This sample carries about 310,000 distinct CDR3 sequences, almost 60% of them seen once, and the ten largest clones take about 18%. Germline DNA was extracted alongside blood RNA, which was obtained from unsorted whole blood.

The genes are TRBV12-3 or TRBV12-4 and TRBJ2-3; D may be TRBD1 (6 bases). This TCR derives from a woman under 40 with primary liver carcinoma and hepatitis B virus infection. The sample comprised peripheral blood. As DNA, the CDR3 is TGTGCCAGCAGGGCGTCTGGGGGCCCAGCCGATACGCAGTATTTT. Its translation is CASRASGGPADTQYF.